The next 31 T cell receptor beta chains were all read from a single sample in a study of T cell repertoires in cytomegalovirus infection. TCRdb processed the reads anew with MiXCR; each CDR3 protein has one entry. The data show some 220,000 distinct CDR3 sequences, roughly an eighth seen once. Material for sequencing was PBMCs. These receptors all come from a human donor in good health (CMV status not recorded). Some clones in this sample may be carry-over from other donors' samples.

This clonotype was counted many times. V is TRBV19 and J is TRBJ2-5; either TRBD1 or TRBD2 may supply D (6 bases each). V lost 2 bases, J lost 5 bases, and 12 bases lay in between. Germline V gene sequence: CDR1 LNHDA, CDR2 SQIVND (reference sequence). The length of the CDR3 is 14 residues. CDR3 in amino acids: CASSIPGAGETQYF. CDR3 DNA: TGTGCCAGTAGTATACCGGGGGCCGGGGAGACCCAGTACTTC.

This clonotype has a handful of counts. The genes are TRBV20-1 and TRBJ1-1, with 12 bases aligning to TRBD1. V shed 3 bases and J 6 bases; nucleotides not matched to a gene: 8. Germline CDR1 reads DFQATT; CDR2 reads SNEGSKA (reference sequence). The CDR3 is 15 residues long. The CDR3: CSASRSGTGGPEAFF. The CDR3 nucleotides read TGCAGTGCTAGTAGGTCAGGGACAGGGGGCCCTGAAGCTTTCTTT.

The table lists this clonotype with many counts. DNA of the CDR3: TGTGCCAGCAGCTTAATCGGCACAGATACGCAGTATTTT. The encoded protein is CASSLIGTDTQYF. This chain joins TRBV7-2 and TRBJ2-3, with no clear D. Germline V gene lookup returns CDR1 SGHTA and CDR2 FQGNSA. With 2 bases removed from V and 1 base from J, the gap between germline ends came to 4 bases. CDR3 length: 13 residues.

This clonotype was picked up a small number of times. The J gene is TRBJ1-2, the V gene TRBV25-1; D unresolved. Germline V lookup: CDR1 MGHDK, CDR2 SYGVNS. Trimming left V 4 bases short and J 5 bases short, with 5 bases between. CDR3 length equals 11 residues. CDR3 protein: CASSAGYGYTF. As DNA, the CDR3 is TGTGCCAGCAGTGCGGGTTATGGCTACACCTTC.

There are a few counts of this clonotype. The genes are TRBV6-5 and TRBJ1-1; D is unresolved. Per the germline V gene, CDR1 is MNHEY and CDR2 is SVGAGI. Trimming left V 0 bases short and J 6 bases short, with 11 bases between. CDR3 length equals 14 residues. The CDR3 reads CASSYSPVAAEAFF. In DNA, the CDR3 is TGTGCCAGCAGTTACTCCCCCGTGGCTGCTGAAGCTTTCTTT.

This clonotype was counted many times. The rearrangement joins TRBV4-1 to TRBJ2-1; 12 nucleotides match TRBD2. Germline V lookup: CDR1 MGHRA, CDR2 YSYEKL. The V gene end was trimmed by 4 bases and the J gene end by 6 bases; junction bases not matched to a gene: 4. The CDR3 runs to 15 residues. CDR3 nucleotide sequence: TGCGCCAGCAGCCGCCTACTAGCGGGAGGCAATGAGCAGTTCTTC. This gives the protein CASSRLLAGGNEQFF.

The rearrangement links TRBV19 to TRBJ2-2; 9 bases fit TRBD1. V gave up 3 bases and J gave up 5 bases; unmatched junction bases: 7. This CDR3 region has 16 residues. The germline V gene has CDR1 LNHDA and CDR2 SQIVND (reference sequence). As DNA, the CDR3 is TGTGCCAGTAGTATCGGGACAGGGTCCCCAACCGGGGAGCTGTTTTTT. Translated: CASSIGTGSPTGELFF.

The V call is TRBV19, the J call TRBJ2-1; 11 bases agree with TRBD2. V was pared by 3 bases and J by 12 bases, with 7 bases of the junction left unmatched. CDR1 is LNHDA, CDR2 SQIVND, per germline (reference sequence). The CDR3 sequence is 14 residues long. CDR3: CASSILAGGGPQFF. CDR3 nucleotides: TGTGCCAGTAGTATCCTAGCGGGAGGTGGTCCGCAGTTCTTC.

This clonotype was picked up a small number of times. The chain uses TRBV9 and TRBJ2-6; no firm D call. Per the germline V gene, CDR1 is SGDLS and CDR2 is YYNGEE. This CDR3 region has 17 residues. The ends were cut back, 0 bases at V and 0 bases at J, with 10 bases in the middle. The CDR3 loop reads CASSVASTYSGANVLTF. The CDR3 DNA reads TGTGCCAGCAGCGTAGCTAGTACCTACTCTGGGGCCAACGTCCTGACTTTC.

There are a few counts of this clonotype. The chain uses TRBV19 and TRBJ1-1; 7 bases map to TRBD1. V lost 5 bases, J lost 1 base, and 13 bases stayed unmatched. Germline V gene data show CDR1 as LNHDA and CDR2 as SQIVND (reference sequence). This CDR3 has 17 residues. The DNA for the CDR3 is TGTGCCAGTAGTGACGCTCCCGGACAGGTGGGGAACACTGAAGCTTTCTTT. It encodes CASSDAPGQVGNTEAFF.

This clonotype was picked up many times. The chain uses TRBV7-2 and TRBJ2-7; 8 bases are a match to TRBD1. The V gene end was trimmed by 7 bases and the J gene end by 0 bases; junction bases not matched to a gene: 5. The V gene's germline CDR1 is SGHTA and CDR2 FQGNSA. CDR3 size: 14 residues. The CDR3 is CASKAGGLSYEQYF. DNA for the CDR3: TGTGCCAGCAAGGCAGGGGGCCTCTCCTACGAGCAGTACTTC.

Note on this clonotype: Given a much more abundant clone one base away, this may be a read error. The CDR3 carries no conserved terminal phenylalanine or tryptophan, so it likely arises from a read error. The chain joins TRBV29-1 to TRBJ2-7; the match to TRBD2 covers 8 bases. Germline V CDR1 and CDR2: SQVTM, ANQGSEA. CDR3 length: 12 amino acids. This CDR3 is CSVKEREYEQYL. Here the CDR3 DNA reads TGCAGCGTTAAAGAGCGGGAGTACGAGCAGTACCTC.

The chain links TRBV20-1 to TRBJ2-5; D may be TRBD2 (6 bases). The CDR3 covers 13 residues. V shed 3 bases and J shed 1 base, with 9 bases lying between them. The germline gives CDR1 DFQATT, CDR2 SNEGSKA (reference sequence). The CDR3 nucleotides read TGCAGTGCTAGGGCCGGGGGCCAAGAGACCCAGTACTTC. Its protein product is CSARAGGQETQYF.

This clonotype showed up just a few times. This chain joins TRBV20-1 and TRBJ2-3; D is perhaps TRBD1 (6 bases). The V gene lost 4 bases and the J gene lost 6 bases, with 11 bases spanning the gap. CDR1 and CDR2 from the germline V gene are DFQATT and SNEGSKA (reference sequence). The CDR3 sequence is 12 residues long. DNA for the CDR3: TGCAGTGCTACTGGGGGCGTCGATACGCAGTATTTT. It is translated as CSATGGVDTQYF.

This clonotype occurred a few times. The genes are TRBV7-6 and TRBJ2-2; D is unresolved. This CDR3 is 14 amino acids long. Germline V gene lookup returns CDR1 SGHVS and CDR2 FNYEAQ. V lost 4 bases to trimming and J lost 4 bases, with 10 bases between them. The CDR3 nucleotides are TGTGCCAGCAGCTCGAACAGTGTCACCGGGGAGCTGTTTTTT. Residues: CASSSNSVTGELFF. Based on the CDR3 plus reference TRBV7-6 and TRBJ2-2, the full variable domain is GAGVSQSPRYKVTKRGQDVALRCDPISGHVSLYWYRQALGQGPEFLTYFNYEAQQDKSGLPNDRFSAERPEGSISTLTIQRTEQRDSAMYRCASSSNSVTGELFFGEGSRLTVL.

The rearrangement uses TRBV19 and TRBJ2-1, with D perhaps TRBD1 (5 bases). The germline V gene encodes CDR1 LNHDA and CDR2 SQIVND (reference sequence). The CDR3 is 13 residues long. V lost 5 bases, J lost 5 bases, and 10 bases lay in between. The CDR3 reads CASSPGHNNEQFF. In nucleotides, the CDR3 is TGTGCCAGTAGTCCCGGACACAACAATGAGCAGTTCTTC.

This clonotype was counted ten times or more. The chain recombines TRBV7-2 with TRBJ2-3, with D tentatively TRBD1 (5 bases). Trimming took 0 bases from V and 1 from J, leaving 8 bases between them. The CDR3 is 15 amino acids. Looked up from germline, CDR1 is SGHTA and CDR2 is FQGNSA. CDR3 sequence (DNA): TGTGCCAGCAGCTTAGCAGGGGTGGGCACAGATACGCAGTATTTT. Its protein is CASSLAGVGTDTQYF.

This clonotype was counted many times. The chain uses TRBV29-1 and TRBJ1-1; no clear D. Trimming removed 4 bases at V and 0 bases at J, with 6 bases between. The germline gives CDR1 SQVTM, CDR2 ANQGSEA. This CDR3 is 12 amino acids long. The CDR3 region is CSVGSLNTEAFF. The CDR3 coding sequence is TGCAGCGTTGGCAGTTTGAACACTGAAGCTTTCTTT.

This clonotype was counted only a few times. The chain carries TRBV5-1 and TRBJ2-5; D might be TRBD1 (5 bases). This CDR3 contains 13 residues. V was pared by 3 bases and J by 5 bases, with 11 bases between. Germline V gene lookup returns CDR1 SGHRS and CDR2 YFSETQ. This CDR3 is CASSWGVRETQYF. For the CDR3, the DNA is TGCGCCAGCAGCTGGGGCGTCAGGGAGACCCAGTACTTC.

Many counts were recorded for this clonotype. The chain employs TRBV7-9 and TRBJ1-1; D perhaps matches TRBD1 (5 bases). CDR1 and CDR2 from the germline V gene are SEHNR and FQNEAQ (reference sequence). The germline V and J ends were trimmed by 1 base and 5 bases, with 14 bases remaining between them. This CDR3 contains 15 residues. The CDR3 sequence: CASSLDQGVRTEAFF. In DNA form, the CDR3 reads TGTGCCAGCAGCTTAGATCAGGGTGTGAGGACTGAAGCTTTCTTT.

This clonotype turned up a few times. The CDR3 bases are TGTGCCAGCAGTCGACCGGGACAGGGAGGCGAGCAGTACTTC. It yields the protein CASSRPGQGGEQYF. The chain couples TRBV7-9 to TRBJ2-7; 9 bases are a match to TRBD1. The germline V gene has CDR1 SEHNR and CDR2 FQNEAQ (reference sequence). CDR3 length equals 14 residues. V lost 6 bases and J lost 6; bases outside the gene matches: 9. The full variable domain, rest sourced from reference TRBV7-9 and TRBJ2-7, is DTGVSQNPRHKITKRGQNVTFRCDPISEHNRLYWYRQTLGQGPEFLTYFQNEAQLEKSRLLSDRFSAERPKGSFSTLEIQRTEQGDSAMYLCASSRPGQGGEQYFGPGTRLTVT.

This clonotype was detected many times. The CDR3 DNA reads TGTGCCAGCAGCCCCTTTTGGTGGGGCGCGGGTGGGACTGAAGCTTTCTTT. Its translation: CASSPFWWGAGGTEAFF. This chain links TRBV14 with TRBJ1-1; possibly TRBD1 for D (5 bases). Per the germline V gene, CDR1 is SGHDN and CDR2 is FVKESK. V was trimmed by 4 bases and J by 5 bases, leaving 23 bases between them. This CDR3 is 17 amino acids long.

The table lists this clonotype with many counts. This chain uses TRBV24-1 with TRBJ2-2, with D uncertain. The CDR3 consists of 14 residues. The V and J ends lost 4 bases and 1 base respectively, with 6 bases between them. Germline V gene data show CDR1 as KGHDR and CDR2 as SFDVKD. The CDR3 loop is CATSESQNTGELFF. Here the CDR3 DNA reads TGTGCCACCAGTGAGAGTCAGAACACCGGGGAGCTGTTTTTT.

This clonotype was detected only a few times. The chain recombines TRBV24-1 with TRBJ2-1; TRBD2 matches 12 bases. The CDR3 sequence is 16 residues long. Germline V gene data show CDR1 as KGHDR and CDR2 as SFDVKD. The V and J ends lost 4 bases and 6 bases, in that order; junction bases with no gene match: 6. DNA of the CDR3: TGTGCCACCAGTGACCCGCTAGCGGGAGGGGCCAATGAGCAGTTCTTC. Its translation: CATSDPLAGGANEQFF.

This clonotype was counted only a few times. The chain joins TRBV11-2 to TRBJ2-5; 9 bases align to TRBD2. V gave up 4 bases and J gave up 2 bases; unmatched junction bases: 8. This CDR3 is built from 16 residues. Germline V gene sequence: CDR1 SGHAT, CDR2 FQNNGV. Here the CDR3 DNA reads TGTGCCAGCAGCTCCGGCGCCAGCGGGGGGCAAGAGACCCAGTACTTC. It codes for CASSSGASGGQETQYF.

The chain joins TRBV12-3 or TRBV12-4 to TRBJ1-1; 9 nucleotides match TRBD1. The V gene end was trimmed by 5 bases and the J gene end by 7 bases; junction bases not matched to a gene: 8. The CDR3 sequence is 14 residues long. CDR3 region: CASSLGQGPNEAFF. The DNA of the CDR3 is TGTGCCAGCAGTCTCGGACAGGGGCCAAATGAAGCTTTCTTT.

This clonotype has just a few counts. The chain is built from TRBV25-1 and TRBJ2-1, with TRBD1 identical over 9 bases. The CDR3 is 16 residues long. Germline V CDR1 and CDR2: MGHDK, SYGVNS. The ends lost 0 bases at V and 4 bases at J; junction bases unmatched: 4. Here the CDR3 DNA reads TGTGCCAGCAGTGAATACGGGGGACAGGGTTACAATGAGCAGTTCTTC. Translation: CASSEYGGQGYNEQFF.

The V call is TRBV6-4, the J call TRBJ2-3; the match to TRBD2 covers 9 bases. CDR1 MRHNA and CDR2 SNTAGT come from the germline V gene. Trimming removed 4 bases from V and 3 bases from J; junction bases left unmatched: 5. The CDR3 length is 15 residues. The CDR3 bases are TGTGCCAGCAGTGCAGCGGGGGGTGGTACAGATACGCAGTATTTT. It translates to CASSAAGGGTDTQYF.

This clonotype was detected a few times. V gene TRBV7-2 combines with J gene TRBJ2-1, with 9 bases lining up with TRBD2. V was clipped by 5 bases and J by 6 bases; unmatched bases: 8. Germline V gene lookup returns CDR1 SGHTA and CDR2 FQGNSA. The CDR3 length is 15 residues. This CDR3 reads CASSPQASGVNEQFF. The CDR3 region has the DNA TGTGCCAGCAGCCCCCAGGCTAGCGGGGTCAATGAGCAGTTCTTC.

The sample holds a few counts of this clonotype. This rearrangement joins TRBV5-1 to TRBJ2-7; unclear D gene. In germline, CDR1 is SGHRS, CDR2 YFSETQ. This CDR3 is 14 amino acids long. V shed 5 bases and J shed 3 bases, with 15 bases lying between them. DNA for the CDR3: TGCGCCAGCAGTTTTCTCGACGGCGACTACGAGCAGTACTTC. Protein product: CASSFLDGDYEQYF.

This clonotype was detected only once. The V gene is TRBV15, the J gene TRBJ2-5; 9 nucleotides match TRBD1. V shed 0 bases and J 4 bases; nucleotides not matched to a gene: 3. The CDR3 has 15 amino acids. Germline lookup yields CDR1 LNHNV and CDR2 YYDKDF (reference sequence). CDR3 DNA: TGTGCCACCAGCAGAGATTTGGGACAGGGAGAGACCCAGTACTTC. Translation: CATSRDLGQGETQYF.